This TCR beta chain was documented in a study of cytomegalovirus exposure and HLA in healthy donors. Overall study results and limits: In vitro work confirmed that a few CMV-associated chains recognize CMV antigens. Cytomegalovirus status, reportedly, was diagnosed with high specificity and sensitivity by the classifier.

In the PCR, 60 Vbeta and 13 Jbeta primers were used. The protocol was immunoSEQ multiplex PCR, while the TCRdb copy is restricted to in-frame clones and leaves out a portion. The profile shows some 130,000 clones, 79% of them singletons. As to this clone: As yet, its antigen is unknown.

The sample comprised PBMCs. The receptor was isolated from a man aged 35-49 years in good health and CMV-seropositive.

The CDR3 spells CASIRGGEGEKLFF. The DNA for the CDR3 is TGTGCCAGCATCAGAGGGGGGGAAGGGGAAAAACTGTTTTTT. J is TRBJ1-4 and V is TRBV28; TRBD1 is a possible D gene (6 bases). Trimming cost V 7 bases and J 8 bases, with 17 bases left between them. Germline V lookup: CDR1 MDHEN, CDR2 SYDVKM. The CDR3 sequence is 14 residues long.